A single sample is the source of the 5 T cell receptor beta chains below, sequenced in a study of CD8+ T cells in alopecia areata. cDNA serving as the sequencing template came from extracted, reverse transcribed RNA. Repertoires were generated with immunoSEQ multiplex PCR, while TCRdb's copy carries only in-frame clones and drops some. The table lists about 120,000 clones, 55% to 70% of them singletons. The material sequenced was CD4+ T cells sorted from blood. The receptor set was obtained from a human donor in good health.

The chain has TRBV7-2 and TRBJ1-2; 8 nucleotides match TRBD1. With V trimmed by 5 bases and J by 4 bases, 6 bases remained unmatched. Germline-derived CDR1 and CDR2 are SGHTA and FQGNSA. There are 14 residues in the CDR3. The CDR3 protein is CASSGQTGVYGYTF. CDR3 sequence (DNA): TGTGCCAGCAGCGGGCAGACAGGGGTCTATGGCTACACCTTC.

The V call is TRBV9, the J call TRBJ2-1, with 12 bases fitting TRBD2. V lost 4 bases to trimming and J lost 3 bases; unmatched junction nucleotides: 14. The CDR3 has 19 amino acids. CDR1 is SGDLS and CDR2 is YYNGEE in the germline V gene. DNA for the CDR3: TGTGCCAGCAGCCCAGGCGTACTAGCGGGGGGACAACTCTACAATGAGCAGTTCTTC. Translation: CASSPGVLAGGQLYNEQFF. Full variable domain (missing parts from reference TRBV9 and TRBJ2-1): DSGVTQTPKHLITATGQRVTLRCSPRSGDLSVYWYQQSLDQGLQFLIQYYNGEERAKGNILERFSAQQFPDLHSELNLSSLELGDSALYFCASSPGVLAGGQLYNEQFFGPGTRLTVL.

V gene TRBV7-3 combines with J gene TRBJ2-2; D is uncertain. This CDR3 spans 15 amino acids. V lost 5 bases, J lost 5 bases, and 15 bases lay in between. Germline lookup yields CDR1 SGHTA and CDR2 FQGTGA. CDR3 DNA sequence: TGTGCCAGCAGCGCCTCATCACACGGTACCGGGGAGCTGTTTTTT. Translated: CASSASSHGTGELFF.

This clone turned up a few times. The chain recombines TRBV7-6 with TRBJ2-7; 9 bases align to TRBD2. The germline V gene encodes CDR1 SGHVS and CDR2 FNYEAQ. This CDR3 has 14 residues. J was trimmed by 5 bases and V by 2 bases; bases with no gene match: 4. The CDR3 reads CASSLRGGADEQYF. The CDR3 region has the DNA TGTGCCAGCAGCTTACGCGGGGGGGCAGACGAGCAGTACTTC.

This clone has just one count. This sequence joins TRBV28 and TRBJ1-1; a possible D gene is TRBD1 (5 bases). The CDR3 runs to 14 residues. CDR1 is MDHEN and CDR2 is SYDVKM in the germline V gene. V dropped 3 bases and J dropped 4 bases, with 12 bases sitting between them. In DNA, the CDR3 is TGTGCCAGCAGTTTGGGGCAGGGAGGCACTGAAGCTTTCTTT. As protein: CASSLGQGGTEAFF.